This is a list of T cell receptor beta chains from one sample in a study of molecular identifiers for immune sequencing clone quantification. Via MiXCR, TCRdb re-called the PCR reads, giving one row per CDR3 protein. This table has approximately 670,000 distinct CDR3 sequences, just under 20% appearing once. The sequenced sample was naive CD8+ T cells from blood, with Jurkat cell RNA spiked in. These receptors were obtained from a human donor in good health. Some libraries in this study had Jurkat cell RNA spiked in. Each CDR3 is given with its conserved first and last residue. A D gene is named only where the DNA matches it firmly. Size is stated for part of the rows, as once, few or many counts, or as a class when the clone is expanded.

J: TRBJ2-2
D: .
size: many
V: TRBV4-1
DNA: TGCGCCAGCAGCCTCGACCCGGGGACCGGGGAGCTGTTTTTT
CDR3: CASSLDPGTGELFF

J: TRBJ2-7
D: TRBD2
size: many
V: TRBV4-3
DNA: TGCGCCAGCAGCCAAGATGTTGGTAGCGGGGCCTCCTACGAGCAGTACTTC
CDR3: CASSQDVGSGASYEQYF

J: TRBJ2-7
D: .
size: .
V: TRBV25-1
DNA: TGTGCCAGCAGTGATTTGGGGGGTTCCTACGAGCAGTACTTC
CDR3: CASSDLGGSYEQYF

J: TRBJ1-2
D: .
size: few
V: TRBV3-1
DNA: TGTGCCAGCAAAGAAACAGGACAGTTGGATGGCTACACCTTC
CDR3: CASKETGQLDGYTF

J: TRBJ1-5
D: .
size: many
V: TRBV7-2
DNA: TGTGCCAGCAGCTGGAGTGGCAATCAGCCCCAGCATTTT
CDR3: CASSWSGNQPQHF

J: TRBJ2-7
D: .
size: few
V: TRBV6-2/TRBV6-3
DNA: TGTGCCAGCAGAACTTCTAAAGGGGTCTTAAACTACGAGCAGTACTTC
CDR3: CASRTSKGVLNYEQYF

J: TRBJ2-1
D: .
size: many
V: TRBV29-1
DNA: TGCAGCGTTGAGTTGTCCGGGGATGAGCAGTTCTTC
CDR3: CSVELSGDEQFF

J: TRBJ1-1
D: .
size: many
V: TRBV12-3/TRBV12-4
DNA: TGTGCCAGCAGTTTAAGCGCCAGTATGAACACTGAAGCTTTCTTT
CDR3: CASSLSASMNTEAFF

J: TRBJ2-6
D: .
size: many
V: TRBV6-2/TRBV6-3
DNA: TGTGCCAGCAGTACCCCGGGGACCAGCTCTGGGGCCAACGTCCTGACTTTC
CDR3: CASSTPGTSSGANVLTF

J: TRBJ2-5
D: .
size: many
V: TRBV5-1
DNA: TGCGCCAGTTATCCGGGTCCTAGGTGGGAGACCCAGTACTTC
CDR3: CASYPGPRWETQYF

J: TRBJ2-1
D: TRBD2
size: .
V: TRBV6-2/TRBV6-3
DNA: TGTGCCAGCAGTTACCCCGGGACTAGATTTACCAATGAGCAGTTCTTC
CDR3: CASSYPGTRFTNEQFF

J: TRBJ2-7
D: TRBD1
size: many
V: TRBV20-1
DNA: TGCAGTGCTTCCTCGACAGGGCTCGAGCAGTACTTC
CDR3: CSASSTGLEQYF

J: TRBJ2-1
D: TRBD2
size: few
V: TRBV7-9
DNA: TGTGCCAGCAGCTCCGGACTAGCGGGGGGATGGGGTGAGCAGTTCTTC
CDR3: CASSSGLAGGWGEQFF

J: TRBJ1-2
D: .
size: few
V: TRBV27
DNA: TGTGCCAGCAGTTGGGGGGCTCCTGGCTATGGCTACACCTTC
CDR3: CASSWGAPGYGYTF

J: TRBJ2-7
D: .
size: .
V: TRBV3-1
DNA: TGTGCCAGCAGCCAAGATGGGGCAGGGGACGAGCAGTACTTC
CDR3: CASSQDGAGDEQYF

J: TRBJ2-7
D: TRBD2
size: many
V: TRBV5-1
DNA: TGCGCCAGCAGCCCGCAAGCGGGAGAACCACTTAGCGAGCAGTACTTC
CDR3: CASSPQAGEPLSEQYF

J: TRBJ2-7
D: .
size: .
V: TRBV5-5
DNA: TGTGCCAGCAGTAATCCTAGGTCGGATTTGTTGCAGTACTTC
CDR3: CASSNPRSDLLQYF

J: TRBJ2-2
D: .
size: many
V: TRBV19
DNA: TGTGCCAGTAAGAGCGGGGAGCTGTTTTTT
CDR3: CASKSGELFF

J: TRBJ2-5
D: .
size: many
V: TRBV11-1
DNA: TGTGCCAGCCGAGAAGGGGGCCAAGAGACCCAGTACTTC
CDR3: CASREGGQETQYF

J: TRBJ2-5
D: TRBD2
size: .
V: TRBV2
DNA: TGTGCCAGCAGTTGGACTAGCGGGATCCAAGAGACCCAGTACTTC
CDR3: CASSWTSGIQETQYF

J: TRBJ1-2
D: .
size: many
V: TRBV4-1
DNA: TGCGCCAGCAGCCAAGTACAGGATAACTATGGCTACACCTTC
CDR3: CASSQVQDNYGYTF

J: TRBJ1-6
D: TRBD1
size: .
V: TRBV2
DNA: TGTGCCAACACGGACAGGAGCTCCTATAATTCACCCCTCCACTTT
CDR3: CANTDRSSYNSPLHF

J: TRBJ1-3
D: .
size: many
V: TRBV7-9
DNA: TGTGCCAGCAGCTTAGAGTCGAGATCCGGAAACACCATATATTTT
CDR3: CASSLESRSGNTIYF

J: TRBJ2-7
D: TRBD1
size: many
V: TRBV3-1
DNA: TGTGCCAGCAGCCCAGGTCGGGACAGTCAATACGAGCAGTACTTC
CDR3: CASSPGRDSQYEQYF

J: TRBJ1-1
D: .
size: many
V: TRBV2
DNA: TGTGCCAGCAGTGAAGGACGGATTGAAGCTTTCTTT
CDR3: CASSEGRIEAFF

J: TRBJ2-7
D: .
size: .
V: TRBV5-5
DNA: TGTGCCAGCAGCTTGCGGGACGGGCGTTACGAGCAGTACTTC
CDR3: CASSLRDGRYEQYF

J: TRBJ2-7
D: TRBD1
size: .
V: TRBV11-2
DNA: TGTGCCAGCAGCTTGGCCGGGACAGGGGAAGGTTACGAGCAGTACTTC
CDR3: CASSLAGTGEGYEQYF

J: TRBJ2-1
D: .
size: few
V: TRBV7-3
DNA: TGTGCCAGCAGCTTAGGGGCTCGACTCAATGAGCAGTTCTTC
CDR3: CASSLGARLNEQFF

J: TRBJ2-3
D: .
size: many
V: TRBV5-3
DNA: TGTGCCAGAAGCTTGGCAGCAGGGGGGCGAGTCACAGATACGCAGTATTTT
CDR3: CARSLAAGGRVTDTQYF

J: TRBJ2-1
D: .
size: many
V: TRBV7-9
DNA: TGTGCCAGCAGCTTACTCCCGATCAATGAGCAGTTCTTC
CDR3: CASSLLPINEQFF

J: TRBJ1-2
D: .
size: few
V: TRBV19
DNA: TGTGCCAGTAGACTCCCAGGGTTCTACAATGGCTACACCTTC
CDR3: CASRLPGFYNGYTF

J: TRBJ1-6
D: .
size: .
V: TRBV2
DNA: TGTGCCAGCAAAAGTCAGCCCCCCGTTATCACCCTCCACTTT
CDR3: CASKSQPPVITLHF

J: TRBJ2-7
D: .
size: many
V: TRBV29-1
DNA: TGCAGCGTTGACATGGGTCGGGGCGAGCAGTACTTC
CDR3: CSVDMGRGEQYF

J: TRBJ2-3
D: TRBD2
size: .
V: TRBV20-1
DNA: TGCAGTGCTAGAGACCTCACCGGGATCGCGGGAGTCACAGATACGCAGTATTTT
CDR3: CSARDLTGIAGVTDTQYF

J: TRBJ2-1
D: .
size: .
V: TRBV27
DNA: TGTGCCAGCAGTTGTACGGTCGGGGACAATGAGCAGTTCTTC
CDR3: CASSCTVGDNEQFF

J: TRBJ2-3
D: .
size: many
V: TRBV24-1
DNA: TGTGCCACCAGTGATCCGAAACGCGCCCCAGGACTGGATACGCAGTATTTT
CDR3: CATSDPKRAPGLDTQYF

J: TRBJ2-1
D: TRBD2
size: .
V: TRBV30
DNA: TGTGCCTGGAGTCTCACTAGCGGGGGGTTCTTTGAGCAGTTCTTC
CDR3: CAWSLTSGGFFEQFF

J: TRBJ2-2
D: .
size: .
V: TRBV19
DNA: TGTGCTGTACAGGGAAACACCGGGGAGCTGGTTTTT
CDR3: CAVQGNTGELVF

J: TRBJ2-5
D: .
size: many
V: TRBV9
DNA: TGTGCCAGCAGCGCGGACGGGATTACTCAAGAGACCCAGTACTTC
CDR3: CASSADGITQETQYF

J: TRBJ2-7
D: TRBD2
size: few
V: TRBV19
DNA: TGTGCCAGTAGTGTTGGGGGGGTAGTCTACGAGCAGTACTTC
CDR3: CASSVGGVVYEQYF

J: TRBJ2-5
D: TRBD2
size: .
V: TRBV6-1
DNA: TGTGCCAGCAGTGTCGGATTTGCGGGAGGTGGAGAGACCCAGTACTTC
CDR3: CASSVGFAGGGETQYF

J: TRBJ1-6
D: TRBD1
size: .
V: TRBV19
DNA: TGTGCCAGTAGTATCGACAGGGGCAATAATTCACCCCTCCACTTT
CDR3: CASSIDRGNNSPLHF